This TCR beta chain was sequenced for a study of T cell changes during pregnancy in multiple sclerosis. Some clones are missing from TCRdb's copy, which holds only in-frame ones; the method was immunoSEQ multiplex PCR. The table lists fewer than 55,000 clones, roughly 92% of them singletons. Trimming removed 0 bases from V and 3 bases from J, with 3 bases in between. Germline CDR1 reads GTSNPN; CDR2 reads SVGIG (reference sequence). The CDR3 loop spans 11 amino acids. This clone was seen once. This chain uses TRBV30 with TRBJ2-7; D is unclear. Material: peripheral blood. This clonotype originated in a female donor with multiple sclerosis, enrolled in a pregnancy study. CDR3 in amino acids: CAWSVLYEQYF. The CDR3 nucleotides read TGTGCCTGGAGTGTACTCTACGAGCAGTACTTC.